This entry features one T cell receptor (beta chain) sequence. It has no known antigen specificity. It has no much larger one-base neighbor in the sample; base qualities were not kept. This sample is part of a study of T cell responses to AZD1222 COVID-19 vaccine (dated by TCRdb to the early 2020s). Some background on the complete study: TCR sequencing was performed for roughly 250 trial participants, of whom 200 to 210 were given two doses of AZD1222 and approximately 25 were given two doses of MenACWY control vaccine. Trial participants were enrolled by age into 18-55, 56-69 and 70-plus year subgroups, with about 150, 27 and 61 TCR-sequenced participants respectively. The research as a whole found: The 56-69-year group was small, and its depth increase did not reach significance, likely because of low power. Most participants were white British and females outnumbered males, and the authors suggested that clonal diversity may have been underestimated. Conclusions about previously exposed vaccinees were limited because only a handful of AZD1222 recipients were SARS-CoV-2 seropositive at baseline. The whole spike protein was spanned by vaccine-associated CD4 TCRs, and dominant responses were seen in regions 160-218 and 743-854. Because no day 14 peak-response samples were available, the repertoires could be characterized only after the peak T cell response. After two AZD1222 doses, both the breadth and the depth of spike-specific TCRs were significantly higher than at day 0 and than in MenACWY recipients. Epitopes outside the regions mutated in the B.1.351 and B.1.1.7 variants were reportedly recognized by nearly half of the unique spike-specific TCRs.

The CDR3 regions of human TCRbeta chains were analyzed by immunosequencing. For the original study's pipeline: TCRs in the repertoires were matched against a reference library of SARS-CoV-2-specific TCRs that had been generated with the MIRA antigen-specificity platform. Breadth was defined as the fraction of unique TCRs that were SARS-CoV-2-associated, and depth was defined as the fraction of total T cells that were SARS-CoV-2-associated. Using the MIRA data, every spike-specific TCR was mapped to the spike region that the TCR reacted to and assigned to either a CD4 or a CD8 class. Log10-transformed breadth and depth values were compared by one-way ANOVA with Sidak's multiple comparisons tests. The table was pulled from immuneACCESS by TCRdb, which kept in-frame rearrangements only. Such tables lose some clones; where checked, under half of the loss comes from unresolved V genes, and the rest has no known cause. For V, J and clone size, that table is used; D and trimming come from the DNA. For this sample there are fewer than 55,000 clones; 90% appear just once. The ten most abundant clones make up roughly two fifths of the sample.

In the paper's terms, the time point label means: about 28 days (+/-7) after the second vaccine dose. Because spike-specific TCR depth and breadth did not differ between the two schedules, AZD1222 recipients who got a second dose at roughly 4 weeks were pooled with those who got a second dose at roughly 12 weeks. Samples from vaccinated people were obtained from the UK trials COV001 and COV002, which included a single-blind randomized controlled phase 2/3 trial of AZD1222 (ChAdOx1 nCoV-19) in healthy adults. Trial participant PBMC samples were collected at day 0 and day 28 after the second dose for TCRbeta chain sequencing. V and J are trimmed by 5 bases and 0 bases, and the gene matches miss 4 bases of the junction. From cysteine to phenylalanine, the CDR3 is 15 amino acids long. Only the CDR3 DNA stays, 45 bases, in frame from base 1. From the germline V gene, CDR1 is SGHAT and CDR2 is FQNNGV.

This chain joins TRBV11-2 to TRBJ1-2, and TRBD1 matches 9 of the central bases. The receptor was isolated from an adult who received the AZD1222 COVID-19 vaccine. The sequences come from peripheral blood, collected 28 days after the second AZD1222 dose. This receptor has the CDR3 CASSPDRGTNYGYTF. Read as DNA, the sequence is TGTGCCAGCAGCCCTGACAGGGGGACTAACTATGGCTACACCTTC. Beyond the CDR3, the reference TRBV11-2 and TRBJ1-2 genes provide the residues; the full variable domain reads: EAGVAQSPRYKIIEKRQSVAFWCNPISGHATLYWYQQILGQGPKLLIQFQNNGVVDDSQLPKDRFSAERLKGVDSTLKIQPAKLEDSAVYLCASSPDRGTNYGYTFGSGTRLTVV.